This T cell receptor beta chain was identified in a study of blood T cell repertoires in COVID-19 (dated by TCRdb to the early 2020s). Regarding the research as a whole: Samples covering the acute and convalescent phases of COVID-19 were provided by collaborators in the United States, Italy and Spain. The material from the prospective study consisted of cDNA or gDNA derived from T cells, B-cell-depleted T cells, or PBMCs. Deeply sampled blood TCRbeta repertoires from subjects exposed to, actively infected with, or recovered from COVID-19 were included in the dataset. The repertoires were released in a freely available public database meant as a resource for research on the immune response to SARS-CoV-2. Samples were obtained from the ongoing ImmuneRACE study (first 160 participants) and from 1,000 to 1,500 subjects provided by 6 global collaborators. Nearly every sample came with metadata listing a de-identified subject ID, COVID-19 status, age in years and sex. Where available, HLA class I and class II types were taken from metadata supplied by the sample provider and were not determined by assay-based typing. Study-level results and caveats: The amount of clinical and demographic metadata varied by source and participant and was provided uncurated.

The immunoSEQ Assay, a bias-controlled multiplex PCR, was used to amplify TCRbeta CDR3 regions from genomic DNA. The published analysis was carried out like this. The number of nucleated cells in each sample was estimated from the amplification of reference gene primers within the assay. Sequence reads were collapsed and filtered to measure the absolute abundance of every unique TCRbeta CDR3 rearrangement. For each sample, productive Simpson clonality was calculated as the square root of Simpson's diversity index over productive rearrangements. Drawn from immuneACCESS, this table holds only the in-frame rearrangements with V and J called that TCRdb kept. Clones are partly lost; checked studies trace under half to an unresolved V gene and leave the rest unexplained. Clonal size and the V and J genes are those of that table, whereas D and trimming came from the DNA. In all, the sample holds over 100,000 clones, and about 80% of those were seen once. The ten top clones hold approximately 16% of the sample.

The CDR3 numbers 15 residues from cysteine through phenylalanine. The entry retains the CDR3 DNA only, 45 bases that are in frame from base 1. Concerning this clone: Its binding antigen is unknown. No base-level quality is on record; no much larger clone is a single base apart.

Whole blood was collected in K2EDTA tubes by collaborating institutions according to the institutions' own protocols. Collaborator samples were shipped for TCRbeta analysis as frozen whole blood, isolated PBMCs, or DNA extracted from either sample type. The sequence is built from TRBV21-1 and TRBJ2-5; the D call of TRBD1 is as the table states it, not checked on the DNA. TRBV21-1 is a pseudogene. The sequencing sample was made of peripheral blood. The clonotype comes from a man aged 60 to 69 with active or convalescent COVID-19. The CDR3 protein: CASSILWQGKETQYF. The base sequence is TGTGCCAGCAGCATTCTGTGGCAGGGGAAAGAGACCCAGTACTTC.